This TCR beta chain was identified in a study of T cells expressing NK-cell markers. This CDR3 comprises 14 residues. Germline CDR1 reads LNHDA; CDR2 reads SQIVND (reference sequence). No DNA is given; TCRdb re-called the 5' RACE reads and lists each CDR3 protein once. Recorded here are some 190,000 distinct CDR3 sequences; the top ten clones represent 20% to 25%. Sequencing was carried out using blood T cells: a sorted CD56 or NKG2C T cell subset, CD4+ or CD8+ T cells, or bulk PBMC T cells (not recorded which). V and J are TRBV19 and TRBJ2-2; TCRdb outputs TRBD1, but without DNA this stays unchecked. This sequence originates from a man between 18 and 69 years old in good health. The CDR3 reads CASSTSGGIGELFF.